Below, one TCR beta chain is given with its context. The data originate from a study of blood T cell repertoires in COVID-19. Individuals drawn from around 25 US areas were roughly 18 to 95 years old. Each recovered donor of Cohort 3 presented with two negative PCRs, clearance, or symptom resolution. The CDR3 runs 15 residues. The ends lost 3 bases at V and 0 bases at J; junction bases unmatched: 2. CDR1 is SGHRS and CDR2 is YFSETQ in the germline V gene. Original handling: Amplifying reference gene primers gave estimates of nucleated cell counts. Clones were sequenced by immunoSEQ multiplex PCR, and TCRdb holds only the in-frame ones, with some missing. V, J and clone size reflect that table, while D and trimming were determined from the DNA. The sample has 250,000 to 300,000 clones, roughly 90% seen once.

Sequenced sample: PBMCs or T cells enriched from blood (not recorded which). The sequence was obtained from a woman aged 30 to 39 who had recovered from COVID-19. The genes are TRBV5-1 and TRBJ2-2; 7 bases align to TRBD2. CDR3 residues: CASSSTSANTGELFF. The CDR3, as DNA: TGCGCCAGCAGCTCCACTAGCGCGAACACCGGGGAGCTGTTTTTT.